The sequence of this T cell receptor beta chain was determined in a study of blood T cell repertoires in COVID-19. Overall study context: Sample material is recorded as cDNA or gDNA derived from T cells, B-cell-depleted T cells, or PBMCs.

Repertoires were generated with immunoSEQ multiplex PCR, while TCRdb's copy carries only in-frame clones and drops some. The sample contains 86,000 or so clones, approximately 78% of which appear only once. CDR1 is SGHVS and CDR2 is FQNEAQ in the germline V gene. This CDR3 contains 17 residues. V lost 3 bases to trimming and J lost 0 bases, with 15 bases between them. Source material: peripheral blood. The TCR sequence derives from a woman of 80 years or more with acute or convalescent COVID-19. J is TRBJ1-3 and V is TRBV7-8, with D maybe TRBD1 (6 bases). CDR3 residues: CASSFGTGKSSGNTIYF. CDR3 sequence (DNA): TGTGCCAGCAGCTTTGGTACAGGGAAGTCCTCTGGAAACACCATATATTTT.